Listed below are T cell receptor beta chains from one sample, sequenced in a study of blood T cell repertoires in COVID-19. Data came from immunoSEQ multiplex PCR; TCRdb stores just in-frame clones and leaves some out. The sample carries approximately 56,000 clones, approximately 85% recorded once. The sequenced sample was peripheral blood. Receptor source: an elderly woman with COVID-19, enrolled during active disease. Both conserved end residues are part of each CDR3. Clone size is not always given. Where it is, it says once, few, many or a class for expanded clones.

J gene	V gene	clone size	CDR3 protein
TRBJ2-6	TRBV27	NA	CASTHGSSGANVLTF
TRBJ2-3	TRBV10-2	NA	CASRPQQGLGTDTQYF
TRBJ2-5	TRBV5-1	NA	CASSDSGSGQETQYF
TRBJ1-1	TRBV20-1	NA	CSARTGTEAFF
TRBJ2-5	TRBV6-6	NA	CASSPYRGETQYF
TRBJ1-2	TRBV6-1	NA	CASSEGEGVLGNYGYTF
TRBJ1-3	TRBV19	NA	CASSIESPLGNTIYF
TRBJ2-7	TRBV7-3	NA	CASSLMEGRSANDEQYF
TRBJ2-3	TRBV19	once	CASISPGKTDTQYF
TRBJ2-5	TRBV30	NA	CAWSLGGTQYF
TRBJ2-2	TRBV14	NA	CASSQAHSGRASTGELFF
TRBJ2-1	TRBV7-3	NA	CASSLQHTGLNNEQFF
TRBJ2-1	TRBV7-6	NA	CASSPSPEDEQFF
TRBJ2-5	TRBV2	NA	CASREAGVRQETQYF
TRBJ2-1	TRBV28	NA	CASRVERGSYNEQFF
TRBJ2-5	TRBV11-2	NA	CASSSTSGRVETQYF
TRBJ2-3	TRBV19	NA	CASSLLPDTQYF
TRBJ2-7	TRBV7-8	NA	CASSRTSGRAGGAYEQYF
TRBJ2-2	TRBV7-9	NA	CASSFGGANTGELFF
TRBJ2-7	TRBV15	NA	CATSRDRVEREQYF
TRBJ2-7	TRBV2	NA	CASTGQRYEQYF
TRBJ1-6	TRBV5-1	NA	CASSMDRDQNSPLHF
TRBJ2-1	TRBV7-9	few	CASSTHRLVNNEQFF
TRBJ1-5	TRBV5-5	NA	CASSLRDRGEGPQHF